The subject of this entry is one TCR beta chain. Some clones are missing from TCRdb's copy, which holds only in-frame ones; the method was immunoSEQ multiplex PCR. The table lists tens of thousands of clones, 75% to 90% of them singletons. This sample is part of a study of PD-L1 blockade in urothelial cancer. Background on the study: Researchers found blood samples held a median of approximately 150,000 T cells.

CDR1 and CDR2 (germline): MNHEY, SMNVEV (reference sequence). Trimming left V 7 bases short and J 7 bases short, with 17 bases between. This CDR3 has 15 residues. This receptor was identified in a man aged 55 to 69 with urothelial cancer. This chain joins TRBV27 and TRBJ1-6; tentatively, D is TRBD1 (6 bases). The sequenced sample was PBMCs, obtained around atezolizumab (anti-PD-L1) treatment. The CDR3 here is CASNPSGQRNSPLHF. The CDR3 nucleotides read TGTGCCAGCAACCCATCAGGACAGAGAAATTCACCCCTCCACTTT.